The 10 T cell receptor beta chains below all came from one sample that was sequenced in a study of vaccination and CD4 T cells after COVID-19. Antigen specificity for these receptors is unknown. Cultured CD4+ T-cell DNA underwent Oncomine TCR Beta short-read sequencing. TCRdb analysed the PCR reads with MiXCR anew, one entry per CDR3 protein. The sample has about 27,000 distinct CDR3 sequences; roughly 57% are singletons. As for treatment: roughly 10-day PBMC culture with coronavirus spike peptide pools or control peptides (ViraFEST assay). Source: CD4+ T cells from blood, cultured in vitro, taken after SARS-CoV-2 vaccination. All receptors derive from a human donor who received a COVID-19 vaccine.

This clonotype was found a few times. The V call is TRBV24-1, the J call TRBJ2-7; D is perhaps TRBD2 (7 bases). Germline CDR1 is KGHDR and CDR2 is SFDVKD. This CDR3 is 16 amino acids long. The V and J ends lost 2 bases and 0 bases respectively, with 13 bases between them. Here the CDR3 reads CATSDSEGGRSYEQYF. Written as DNA, the CDR3 is TGTGCCACCAGTGATTCTGAGGGGGGGCGCTCCTACGAGCAGTACTTC.

This clonotype was counted a single time. The rearrangement uses TRBV12-3 or TRBV12-4 and TRBJ2-5, with 13 positions matching TRBD2. Trimming at V came to 5 bases and at J to 0 bases, leaving 9 bases not matched to a gene. There are 18 residues in the CDR3. The CDR3 protein is CASSRTSGGAPYQETQYF. The DNA of the CDR3 is TGTGCCAGCAGTAGGACTAGCGGGGGAGCTCCATACCAAGAGACCCAGTACTTC.

This rearrangement joins TRBV20-1 to TRBJ1-5, with TRBD1 matching 9 bases. CDR3 length: 15 residues. Germline-derived CDR1 and CDR2 are DFQATT and SNEGSKA (reference sequence). Unmatched junction bases numbered 9, after V lost 5 bases and J lost 4 bases. Written as DNA, the CDR3 is TGCAGTGCTCCCGCAAACAGGGGGCCAAATCAGCCCCAGCATTTT. Protein product: CSAPANRGPNQPQHF.

This rearrangement joins TRBV18 to TRBJ1-2; D is undetermined. From germline, CDR1 is KGHSH and CDR2 LQKENI. V was clipped by 6 bases and J by 5 bases, with 10 bases between them. This CDR3 contains 12 residues. The CDR3 loop reads CASSPSGYGYTF. In nucleotides, the CDR3 is TGTGCCAGCTCCCCATCGGGATATGGCTACACCTTC.

This clonotype was recorded a few times. The chain has TRBV18 and TRBJ2-1; TRBD2 matches at 8 bases. The germline V gene encodes CDR1 KGHSH and CDR2 LQKENI. The V gene end was trimmed by 5 bases and the J gene end by 9 bases; junction bases not matched to a gene: 9. This CDR3 region has 14 residues. DNA of the CDR3: TGTGCCAGCTCAGGGGTGAGCGGGGGAGGTGAGCAGTTCTTC. It translates to CASSGVSGGGEQFF.

This clonotype was detected once. The rearrangement uses TRBV20-1 and TRBJ2-3; the D gene could be TRBD1 or TRBD2 (6 bases each). Trimming took off 2 bases at V and 6 bases at J, with 12 bases between the two ends. The germline gives CDR1 DFQATT, CDR2 SNEGSKA (reference sequence). This CDR3 is built from 13 residues. The CDR3 protein is CSARRGGGDTQYF. CDR3 nucleotides: TGCAGTGCTAGACGAGGGGGAGGTGATACGCAGTATTTT.

This clonotype was seen a handful of times. This chain links TRBV6-5 with TRBJ1-2; D remains ambiguous. Germline CDR1 and CDR2: MNHEY and SVGAGI. The CDR3 is 13 residues long. V was clipped by 0 bases and J by 8 bases, with 10 bases between them. This CDR3 is CASSYSNTAGYTF. The CDR3 nucleotides are TGTGCCAGCAGTTACTCGAACACAGCGGGCTACACCTTC.

This clonotype turned up a few times. The chain employs TRBV20-1 and TRBJ1-2, with D possibly being TRBD1 (5 bases). V was trimmed by 6 bases and J by 8 bases, leaving 16 bases between them. CDR3 size: 12 residues. Looked up from germline, CDR1 is DFQATT and CDR2 is SNEGSKA (reference sequence). The CDR3 DNA reads TGCAGTGCGGGGGACCGGGGAGGGGGCTACACCTTC. Protein: CSAGDRGGGYTF.

The chain couples TRBV6-5 to TRBJ2-5; the match to TRBD1 covers 7 bases. Per germline, CDR1 MNHEY and CDR2 SVGAGI. Trimming cost V 4 bases and J 1 base; bases outside gene matches: 3. The CDR3 is 14 residues long. CDR3 protein: CASSLRGPQETQYF. CDR3 nucleotides: TGTGCCAGCAGTTTGAGGGGGCCCCAAGAGACCCAGTACTTC.

This clonotype showed up just a few times. This chain uses TRBV6-1 with TRBJ2-2, with 7 bases lining up with TRBD1. The CDR3 runs to 16 residues. Germline CDR1 reads MNHNS; CDR2 reads SASEGT. V shed 4 bases, J shed 2 bases, and the junction held 7 bases outside the gene matches. The CDR3 region has the DNA TGTGCCAGCAGTGTAGGACAGGACAGTAACACCGGGGAGCTGTTTTTT. It yields the protein CASSVGQDSNTGELFF.